These T cell receptor beta chains were read from a single sample in a study of blood T cell repertoires in COVID-19. The data were produced by immunoSEQ multiplex PCR, yet TCRdb's version contains in-frame clones alone and is incomplete. The table has about 58,000 clones, 83% seen once. Sequenced sample: peripheral blood. All receptors come from a middle-aged man with COVID-19, enrolled during active disease. Each CDR3 is given with its conserved first and last residue. D genes are given only for firm matches. A clone size is listed for some rows: how often the clone was seen (once, few, many), or a class if it is expanded.

-	TRBJ2-7	TRBV12-3/TRBV12-4	-	CASSPLWSEQYF	TGTGCCAGCAGCCCGCTCTGGAGCGAGCAGTACTTC
TRBD1	TRBJ2-6	TRBV15	-	CATSDGWDRGRSGANVLTF	TGTGCCACCAGCGACGGTTGGGACAGGGGCCGGTCTGGGGCCAACGTCCTGACTTTC
-	TRBJ2-5	TRBV20-1	-	CTHSAQETQYF	TGCACCCATAGCGCTCAAGAGACCCAGTACTTC
-	TRBJ2-5	TRBV18	few	CASSSTREETQYF	TGTGCCAGCTCAAGCACTAGGGAAGAGACCCAGTACTTC
TRBD2	TRBJ2-1	TRBV7-3	-	CASSPTSGSGNEQFF	TGTGCCAGCAGCCCCACTAGCGGGAGCGGGAATGAGCAGTTCTTC
-	TRBJ2-7	TRBV7-2	-	CASSSYLLYEQYF	TGTGCCAGCAGCTCCTATCTACTCTACGAGCAGTACTTC
TRBD2	TRBJ2-7	TRBV30	-	CAWRTLADAYEQYF	TGTGCCTGGAGGACCCTAGCGGATGCCTACGAGCAGTACTTC
-	TRBJ2-3	TRBV27	-	CASSLYNTDTQYF	TGTGCCAGCAGTTTATATAACACAGATACGCAGTATTTT
TRBD1	TRBJ1-1	TRBV6-6	-	CASTRTGANLEAFF	TGTGCCAGCACCCGGACAGGGGCGAATTTAGAGGCTTTCTTT
TRBD1	TRBJ2-3	TRBV7-8	-	CASSLSRGPGDTQYF	TGTGCCAGCAGCTTATCGAGGGGGCCTGGAGATACGCAGTATTTT
-	TRBJ1-3	TRBV15	few	CATSREGSRSGNTIYF	TGTGCCACCAGCAGAGAGGGCAGCCGCTCTGGAAACACCATATATTTT
TRBD1	TRBJ1-6	TRBV6-6	many	CATAGEGARNSPLHF	TGTGCCACCGCGGGCGAGGGGGCGAGGAATTCACCCCTCCACTTT
-	TRBJ2-7	TRBV19	-	CASRGGGNSYEQYF	TGTGCCAGCAGAGGGGGGGGTAACTCCTACGAGCAGTACTTC
TRBD1	TRBJ2-3	TRBV5-5	-	CASSLVDRGLPDTQYF	TGTGCCAGCAGCTTGGTTGACAGGGGTTTGCCAGATACGCAGTATTTT
TRBD1	TRBJ1-1	TRBV19	-	CASIKIARDRLGGRAFF	TGTGCCAGTATTAAAATCGCCAGGGACAGGTTGGGGGGCCGAGCTTTCTTT
-	TRBJ1-2	TRBV6-5	-	CASRRQLNYGYTF	TGTGCCAGCAGGCGACAGCTTAACTATGGCTACACCTTC
TRBD2	TRBJ2-5	TRBV19	-	CASSIWQGGESTQYF	TGTGCCAGTAGTATTTGGCAGGGAGGGGAGTCGACCCAGTACTTC
TRBD1	TRBJ2-1	TRBV5-6	few	CASSLAWDREGNEQFF	TGTGCCAGCAGCTTGGCCTGGGACAGGGAGGGCAATGAGCAGTTCTTC
-	TRBJ2-7	TRBV7-3	-	CASSFAVTETAYEQYF	TGTGCCAGCAGCTTCGCAGTCACGGAGACTGCCTACGAGCAGTACTTC
-	TRBJ1-3	TRBV4-1	-	CASSAGGVSSGNTIYF	TGCGCCAGCAGCGCGGGGGGAGTAAGCTCTGGAAACACCATATATTTT
TRBD2	TRBJ2-3	TRBV7-9	-	CASSLGLAGNTDTQYF	TGTGCCAGCAGCTTAGGACTAGCGGGAAACACAGATACGCAGTATTTT
-	TRBJ2-5	TRBV3-1/TRBV3-2	-	CASSQSTQETQYF	TGTGCCAGCAGCCAATCAACACAAGAGACCCAGTACTTC
-	TRBJ1-1	TRBV18	-	CASSLGSRQNTEAFF	TGTGCCAGCTCACTAGGGAGCAGGCAGAACACTGAAGCTTTCTTT
-	TRBJ2-3	TRBV6-2/TRBV6-3	-	CASSKTSRWGGTDTQYF	TGTGCCAGCAGTAAAACTAGCCGATGGGGGGGCACAGATACGCAGTATTTT
TRBD2	TRBJ2-1	TRBV19	-	CASSISGLAGNNEQFF	TGTGCCAGTAGTATCTCAGGACTAGCGGGAAACAATGAGCAGTTCTTC
-	TRBJ1-1	TRBV28	-	CASSPGSTFGAEAFF	TGTGCCAGCAGCCCTGGGAGCACCTTCGGGGCTGAAGCTTTCTTT
-	TRBJ2-2	TRBV5-6	-	CASSAQGPGELFF	TGTGCCAGCAGCGCACAGGGTCCCGGGGAGCTGTTTTTT
-	TRBJ1-1	TRBV7-6	-	CASSLVPGEAFF	TGTGCCAGCAGCTTAGTCCCAGGCGAAGCTTTCTTT
-	TRBJ2-5	TRBV28	-	CASSLISSNKETQYF	TGTGCCAGCAGCCTAATATCCTCGAATAAAGAGACCCAGTACTTC
-	TRBJ2-7	TRBV28	-	CASSGTPYEQYF	TGTGCCAGCAGCGGGACACCCTACGAGCAGTACTTC
TRBD1	TRBJ2-5	TRBV6-5	-	CASRDRMGQETQYF	TGTGCCAGCAGGGACAGGATGGGGCAAGAGACCCAGTACTTC
TRBD2	TRBJ2-3	TRBV5-1	-	CASSSTGLAGGTDTQYF	TGCGCCAGCAGCTCTACGGGACTAGCGGGAGGCACAGATACGCAGTATTTT
TRBD2	TRBJ2-7	TRBV27	-	CASSEREGLYEQYF	TGTGCCAGCAGTGAGCGGGAGGGCCTCTACGAGCAGTACTTC
-	TRBJ1-5	TRBV19	-	CASSTPRRLGGNQPQHF	TGTGCCAGTAGTACCCCCCGACGCCTAGGAGGCAATCAGCCCCAGCATTTT
-	TRBJ2-5	TRBV4-2	-	CASSQDRGRETQYF	TGTGCCAGCAGCCAAGATCGGGGGAGGGAGACCCAGTACTTC
TRBD1	TRBJ1-5	TRBV6-5	-	CASLQGAGNQPQHF	TGTGCCAGCTTACAGGGGGCAGGCAATCAGCCCCAGCATTTT
-	TRBJ2-2	TRBV5-1	-	CASSLVTGTGELFF	TGCGCCAGCAGCTTGGTGACGGGGACCGGGGAGCTGTTTTTT
-	TRBJ2-7	TRBV30	-	CAWSSTGYEQYF	TGTGCCTGGAGTAGCACAGGCTACGAGCAGTACTTC
-	TRBJ2-3	TRBV7-2	-	CASSSEADTQYF	TGTGCCAGCAGCTCAGAAGCGGATACGCAGTATTTT
TRBD2	TRBJ2-3	TRBV28	-	CASPPELAGVSTDTQYF	TGTGCCAGCCCCCCGGAACTAGCGGGAGTTAGCACAGATACGCAGTATTTT
-	TRBJ1-1	TRBV7-9	-	CASSIDRNTEAFF	TGTGCCAGCAGCATAGACAGGAACACTGAAGCTTTCTTT
TRBD2	TRBJ2-7	TRBV7-3	-	CASSLSGRGDEQYF	TGTGCCAGCAGCTTAAGCGGGAGGGGAGACGAGCAGTACTTC
TRBD1	TRBJ1-2	TRBV4-3	once	CASSQEGVTGGYGYTF	TGCGCCAGCAGCCAAGAGGGGGTGACAGGGGGCTATGGCTACACCTTC
TRBD1	TRBJ1-6	TRBV5-4	few	CASSSTGTGPSPLHF	TGTGCCAGCAGTTCGACCGGGACAGGGCCCTCACCCCTCCACTTT
-	TRBJ2-7	TRBV7-6	-	CASSLGVADGGEQYF	TGTGCCAGCAGCTTAGGGGTGGCGGACGGGGGCGAGCAGTACTTC
-	TRBJ2-3	TRBV3-1/TRBV3-2	once	CASSQGGLGDTQYF	TGTGCCAGCAGCCAAGGTGGCCTCGGGGATACGCAGTATTTT
TRBD1	TRBJ2-3	TRBV12-5	-	CASGPDRVGDTQYF	TGTGCTAGTGGTCCAGACAGGGTGGGAGATACGCAGTATTTT
TRBD1	TRBJ1-1	TRBV7-2	-	CASSYLGGSNTEAFF	TGTGCCAGCAGCTACCTAGGGGGCTCGAACACTGAAGCTTTCTTT